Included here is one T cell receptor beta chain sequence, with context. Researchers report immunoSEQ v3.0 was run at survey level. Produced via immunoSEQ multiplex PCR; TCRdb's table is partial and in-frame only. Of 5,000 to 8,000 clones listed, around four fifths are singletons. CDR3 length: 16 amino acids. V shed 6 bases and J 6 bases; nucleotides not matched to a gene: 12. Germline V gene sequence: CDR1 MDHEN, CDR2 SYDVKM. This sample was included in a study of long-term antiretroviral therapy in people with HIV. The V gene is TRBV28, the J gene TRBJ1-5; TRBD1 matches at 9 bases. The sequence was collected from a middle-aged man with HIV. Sequencing used unsorted PBMCs, obtained 0.5 years before starting antiretroviral therapy. CDR3 DNA: TGTGCCAGCAGCCCGACAGGGGGATCCTCGGGTCAGCCCCAGCATTTT. It codes for CASSPTGGSSGQPQHF.